A single sample gave rise to the 10 T cell receptor beta chains below, sequenced in a study of blood T cell repertoires in COVID-19. Generated by immunoSEQ multiplex PCR, the TCRdb table keeps only in-frame clones and is missing some. This sample has approximately 25,000 clones, with 75% to 85% found just once. The sequenced material came from peripheral blood. The receptors originated from a woman in her 70s with COVID-19, enrolled during active disease.

V and J are TRBV5-1 and TRBJ2-7; TRBD1 might be the D (6 bases). With 4 bases removed from V and 3 bases from J, the gap between germline ends came to 11 bases. The V gene's germline CDR1 is SGHRS and CDR2 YFSETQ. CDR3 length: 13 amino acids. CDR3 coding DNA: TGCGCCAGCAGCCGCGGACAGTTCTACGAGCAGTACTTC. Translating gives CASSRGQFYEQYF.

The genes are TRBV7-2 and TRBJ1-1; 8 nucleotides agree with TRBD1. V lost 5 bases to trimming and J lost 0 bases; unmatched junction nucleotides: 5. Germline V gives CDR1 SGHTA, CDR2 FQGNSA. CDR3 size: 15 residues. The CDR3 DNA follows: TGTGCCAGCAGCCTCGGGACAGGCCTGAACACTGAAGCTTTCTTT. Its protein product is CASSLGTGLNTEAFF.

This clone came up a few times. The rearrangement uses TRBV7-8 and TRBJ1-5, with TRBD1 as a possible D gene (5 bases). Trimming pared 5 bases from V and 1 base from J, leaving 12 bases between. Germline V gene data show CDR1 as SGHVS and CDR2 as FQNEAQ. The CDR3 extends over 15 amino acids. The CDR3: CASSGRGTSNQPQHF. The CDR3 DNA reads as TGTGCCAGCAGCGGTCGGGGGACCAGCAATCAGCCCCAGCATTTT.

The chain employs TRBV19 and TRBJ1-2; D gene unclear. The CDR3 loop spans 12 amino acids. V lost 5 bases and J lost 3, with 7 bases in between. Germline V lookup: CDR1 LNHDA, CDR2 SQIVND (reference sequence). The CDR3 sequence is CASSPGDYGYTF. CDR3 bases: TGTGCCAGTAGTCCCGGGGACTATGGCTACACCTTC.

The chain joins TRBV12-3 or TRBV12-4 to TRBJ1-2, with D possibly being TRBD1 (6 bases). The CDR3 is 13 residues long. V dropped 5 bases and J dropped 8 bases, with 15 bases sitting between them. In DNA, the CDR3 is TGTGCCAGCAGTCCCGGACAGTTCGACGGCTACACCTTC. Protein: CASSPGQFDGYTF.

The chain links TRBV29-1 to TRBJ2-5, with D possibly being TRBD1 (6 bases). Germline values: CDR1 SQVTM, CDR2 ANQGSEA. The CDR3 runs 13 residues. Trimming left V 4 bases short and J 5 bases short, with 14 bases between. DNA of the CDR3: TGCAGCGTTGTACTACAGGGTCCGGAGACCCAGTACTTC. It is translated as CSVVLQGPETQYF.

The chain links TRBV11-2 to TRBJ1-3; 8 bases map to TRBD1. The CDR3 loop spans 15 amino acids. Trimming at V came to 5 bases and at J to 3 bases, leaving 6 bases not matched to a gene. Germline-derived CDR1 and CDR2 are SGHAT and FQNNGV. The CDR3 DNA follows: TGTGCCAGCAGCCCCGACAGGGGCTTTGGAAACACCATATATTTT. It specifies CASSPDRGFGNTIYF. Filled out from reference TRBV11-2 and TRBJ1-3, the complete variable domain reads EAGVAQSPRYKIIEKRQSVAFWCNPISGHATLYWYQQILGQGPKLLIQFQNNGVVDDSQLPKDRFSAERLKGVDSTLKIQPAKLEDSAVYLCASSPDRGFGNTIYFGEGSWLTVV.

The CDR3 spells CASGAARAQYF. The CDR3 DNA follows: TGTGCTAGTGGTGCCGCGAGGGCCCAGTACTTC. The V call is TRBV12-5, the J call TRBJ2-5; TRBD2 is a possible D gene (5 bases). Trimming removed 5 bases from V and 9 bases from J, with 10 bases in between. The CDR3 totals 11 residues. The germline V gene encodes CDR1 LGHNT and CDR2 FRNRAP.

The rearrangement uses TRBV5-1 and TRBJ2-5, with 7 bases matching TRBD1. The CDR3 is made up of 15 amino acids. V gave up 3 bases and J gave up 4 bases; unmatched junction bases: 9. Germline assignment: CDR1 SGHRS and CDR2 YFSETQ. The CDR3 is CASSSYRGIGETQYF. CDR3 coding DNA: TGCGCCAGCAGCTCTTACAGGGGTATAGGAGAGACCCAGTACTTC.

Only one count was recorded for this clone. V gene TRBV27 combines with J gene TRBJ2-1; D is uncertain. Germline values: CDR1 MNHEY, CDR2 SMNVEV (reference sequence). Trimming shortened V by 1 base and J by 2 bases, and 3 bases separated the two germline ends. The CDR3 is 13 amino acids. In DNA form, the CDR3 reads TGTGCCAGCAGTTTATTAACCTACAATGAGCAGTTCTTC. Its protein product is CASSLLTYNEQFF.